This T cell receptor (beta chain) comes out of a study of beta chain features in type 1 diabetes. Per the germline V gene, CDR1 is SGDLS and CDR2 is YYNGEE. V shed 3 bases and J shed 0 bases, with 9 bases lying between them. The CDR3 runs to 14 residues. General observations from the study: Cells expressing TCR highly could be over-represented by cDNA sequencing.

Each of the CD4+ naive, central memory, regulatory and stem cell-like memory populations was sorted via CD45RO/CCR7/CD25/CD127/CD95/CD27. What was sequenced were expressed TCRB transcripts, since all of the isolated RNA had been reverse transcribed. The protocol was immunoSEQ multiplex PCR, while the TCRdb copy is restricted to in-frame clones and leaves out a portion. The sample has about 150,000 clones, around 10% seen once. This clone was observed a handful of times. Its cognate antigen is unknown. The source of this sequence is a man aged 18 to 30 in good health. The material sequenced was central memory CD4+ T cells from blood. V gene TRBV9 combines with J gene TRBJ2-5; weak D call: TRBD2 (5 bases). The CDR3 sequence: CASSDERYQETQYF. CDR3 nucleotides: TGTGCCAGCAGCGATGAGCGGTACCAAGAGACCCAGTACTTC. The full variable domain, with the rest looked up from reference TRBV9 and TRBJ2-5, is DSGVTQTPKHLITATGQRVTLRCSPRSGDLSVYWYQQSLDQGLQFLIQYYNGEERAKGNILERFSAQQFPDLHSELNLSSLELGDSALYFCASSDERYQETQYFGPGTRLLVL.